This is a list of T cell receptor beta chains from one sample in a study of cytomegalovirus exposure and HLA in healthy donors. Sequenced by immunoSEQ multiplex PCR; TCRdb stores in-frame clones only, minus some. The data show around 49,000 clones, about three quarters seen once. Specimen: PBMCs. These receptors all stem from a man aged 30 to 39 in good health and CMV-seropositive. Both conserved end residues are part of each CDR3. Fields, in order: D gene, V gene, clone size, J gene, CDR3 protein, CDR3 DNA. The D gene is left open where the match is weak. The size of a clone is reported for some rows only, either as once, few or many, or as a class for expanded clones.

NA	TRBV5-1	NA	TRBJ1-1	CASRTGTMNTEAFF	TGCGCCAGCAGAACAGGGACTATGAACACTGAAGCTTTCTTT
NA	TRBV19	NA	TRBJ2-7	CASSIAGDLLYEQYF	TGTGCCAGTAGTATAGCGGGGGACCTCCTCTACGAGCAGTACTTC
TRBD2	TRBV7-8	NA	TRBJ2-3	CASSLVLAGSGDTQYF	TGTGCCAGCAGCTTAGTTCTAGCGGGGTCTGGAGATACGCAGTATTTT
NA	TRBV28	NA	TRBJ2-2	CASSSRVPGELFF	TGTGCCAGCAGTTCCAGGGTACCCGGGGAGCTGTTTTTT
TRBD1	TRBV5-1	NA	TRBJ1-2	CASNRGMDYGYTF	TGCGCCAGTAACAGGGGGATGGACTATGGCTACACCTTC
NA	TRBV29-1	NA	TRBJ2-1	CSVLYGTLYNEQFF	TGCAGCGTTTTATATGGGACACTTTACAATGAGCAGTTCTTC
TRBD2	TRBV5-1	NA	TRBJ2-5	CASSPLGGVETQYF	TGCGCCAGCAGTCCCCTCGGGGGGGTAGAGACCCAGTACTTC
NA	TRBV27	NA	TRBJ1-1	CASAGLLGTEAFF	TGTGCCAGCGCAGGGCTCCTAGGCACTGAAGCTTTCTTT
NA	TRBV28	NA	TRBJ2-3	CASIQADTQYF	TGTGCCAGCATTCAAGCGGATACGCAGTATTTT
TRBD1	TRBV5-1	NA	TRBJ2-7	CASSLGPTGGGYEQYF	TGCGCCAGCAGCTTGGGCCCGACAGGGGGGGGATACGAGCAGTACTTC
NA	TRBV27	NA	TRBJ2-1	CASSFASASYNEQFF	TGTGCCAGCAGTTTTGCTAGCGCGTCTTACAATGAGCAGTTCTTC
NA	TRBV28	NA	TRBJ2-3	CASSLWTGEGADTQYF	TGTGCCAGCAGTTTATGGACAGGGGAGGGAGCAGATACGCAGTATTTT
TRBD1	TRBV29-1	NA	TRBJ2-2	CSVVPRDSTGELFF	TGCAGCGTCGTGCCACGGGACAGTACCGGGGAGCTGTTTTTT
NA	TRBV2	NA	TRBJ2-5	CASSPLLQETQYF	TGTGCCAGCAGTCCTCTACTCCAAGAGACCCAGTACTTC
NA	TRBV10-3	NA	TRBJ1-2	CAISVADSYGYTF	TGTGCCATCAGTGTCGCGGACAGCTATGGCTACACCTTC
NA	TRBV5-4	once	TRBJ2-7	CASSLSTDYEQYF	TGTGCCAGCAGCCTGAGTACAGACTACGAGCAGTACTTC
TRBD1	TRBV7-3	NA	TRBJ2-1	CASSSLSKGGQLNEQFF	TGTGCCAGCAGCTCCCTCTCGAAAGGGGGACAGCTCAATGAGCAGTTCTTC
NA	TRBV7-3	NA	TRBJ2-2	CASSYRQNTGELFF	TGTGCCAGCAGCTACAGACAGAACACCGGGGAGCTGTTTTTT
NA	TRBV18	NA	TRBJ1-3	CASSPARTDTGNTIYF	TGTGCCAGCTCACCGGCTCGGACGGACACTGGAAACACCATATATTTT
TRBD2	TRBV9	NA	TRBJ2-1	CASSVEQLAGGYNEQFF	TGTGCCAGCAGCGTAGAGCAGCTAGCGGGGGGTTACAATGAGCAGTTCTTC
NA	TRBV6-6	NA	TRBJ2-1	CASSPDRTNEQFF	TGTGCCAGCAGTCCTGACAGGACTAATGAGCAGTTCTTC
TRBD2	TRBV28	NA	TRBJ2-7	CASSTAGGPYEQYF	TGTGCCAGCAGTACAGCGGGGGGGCCCTACGAGCAGTACTTC